The 26 T cell receptor beta chains reported below all come from one sample, sequenced in a study of glioma-infiltrating T cells after dendritic cell vaccination. Clones were read by immunoSEQ multiplex PCR, and TCRdb kept only the in-frame ones, dropping some. The sample has approximately 22,000 clones; 79% are singletons. The input for sequencing was blood, taken before dendritic cell vaccination. These receptors all stem from a human donor with glioblastoma.

About this clone: This likely traces to a read error, being one base from a far larger clone. Other DNA sequences in this specimen translate into the identical CDR3. The rearrangement links TRBV10-2 to TRBJ2-2, with 7 positions matching TRBD2. The V segment lost 4 bases and the J segment 3 bases; nucleotides outside the gene matches: 11. CDR1 and CDR2 from the germline V gene are WSHSY and SAAADI. The CDR3 sequence is 17 residues long. CDR3 residues: CASSGDSGRPHTGELFF. For the CDR3, the DNA is TGCGCCAGCAGTGGGGATAGCGGGCGACCTCACACCGGGGAGCTGTTTTTT.

The rearrangement joins TRBV4-2 to TRBJ2-1; possible D gene TRBD2, 5 bases. The germline gives CDR1 LGHNA, CDR2 YNFKEQ. The CDR3 consists of 15 residues. V was clipped by 1 base and J by 4 bases, with 11 bases between them. The CDR3 loop is CASSQGVRTYNEQFF. In nucleotides, the CDR3 is TGTGCCAGCAGCCAAGGAGTGCGGACTTACAATGAGCAGTTCTTC.

The CDR3 region is CASSPGHRANTGELFF. DNA for the CDR3: TGCGCCAGCAGCCCGGGACATAGAGCGAACACCGGGGAGCTGTTTTTT. This chain joins TRBV5-1 and TRBJ2-2; a possible D gene is TRBD1 (6 bases). The V gene lost 4 bases and the J gene lost 0 bases, with 13 bases spanning the gap. The length of the CDR3 is 16 residues. CDR1 and CDR2 (germline): SGHRS, YFSETQ.

The gene calls are TRBV6-6 and TRBJ2-7, with 9 bases matching TRBD1. CDR1 is MNHNY and CDR2 is SVGAGI in the germline V gene (reference sequence). The CDR3 contains 15 residues. After removal of 4 bases from V and 3 bases from J, the junction contained 7 bases not matched to a gene. The CDR3 sequence: CASSFTGTGFYEQYF. The CDR3 nucleotides are TGTGCCAGCAGTTTCACCGGGACAGGGTTCTACGAGCAGTACTTC.

This chain joins TRBV18 and TRBJ2-5; D ambiguous. Germline lookup yields CDR1 KGHSH and CDR2 LQKENI. This CDR3 is built from 12 residues. Trimming removed 3 bases from V and 3 bases from J, with 5 bases in between. CDR3 nucleotides: TGTGCCAGCTCACCTAGTGAAGAGACCCAGTACTTC. Encoded protein: CASSPSEETQYF. Complete variable domain (other parts from reference TRBV18 and TRBJ2-5): NAGVMQNPRHLVRRRGQEARLRCSPMKGHSHVYWYRQLPEEGLKFMVYLQKENIIDESGMPKERFSAEFPKEGPSILRIQQVVRGDSAAYFCASSPSEETQYFGPGTRLLVL.

The J gene is TRBJ2-2, the V gene TRBV6-4; D is perhaps TRBD2 (5 bases). The CDR3 totals 14 residues. Germline CDR1 is MRHNA and CDR2 is SNTAGT. V lost 8 bases and J 5 bases, leaving 15 bases between the germline ends. Here the CDR3 reads CASSWGAETGELFF. CDR3 coding DNA: TGTGCCAGCTCATGGGGAGCGGAGACCGGGGAGCTGTTTTTT.

This clone was recorded once. The chain combines TRBV29-1 with TRBJ1-1, with 8 bases identical to TRBD1. The CDR3 contains 13 residues. V lost 6 bases to trimming and J lost 1 base; unmatched junction nucleotides: 4. CDR1 is SQVTM and CDR2 is ANQGSEA in the germline V gene. The CDR3: CSVRTGWNTEAFF. The CDR3 nucleotides are TGCAGCGTCCGGACAGGGTGGAACACTGAAGCTTTCTTT.

V usage is TRBV5-1 and J usage is TRBJ2-5; D remains unclear. Trimming shortened V by 2 bases and J by 3 bases, and 5 bases separated the two germline ends. This CDR3 is built from 12 residues. Germline V gene lookup returns CDR1 SGHRS and CDR2 YFSETQ. Here the CDR3 DNA reads TGCGCCAGCAGCTTTGAGGAAGAGACCCAGTACTTC. It encodes CASSFEEETQYF.

In its sample, this clone was seen a few times. A read error may produce the germline difference seen at one junction end. The chain links TRBV10-3 to TRBJ1-2; 7 positions match TRBD1. The V gene's germline CDR1 is ENHRY and CDR2 SYGVKD. The CDR3 loop spans 15 amino acids. In DNA, the CDR3 is TGTGCCAGCAGTGCGCAGGGGGTACAAAACTATGGCTACACCTTC. Its translation is CASSAQGVQNYGYTF.

This chain links TRBV7-7 with TRBJ2-1; TRBD2 agrees at 8 bases. CDR3 length: 15 residues. The germline V gene encodes CDR1 SSHAT and CDR2 FNYEAQ (reference sequence). Losses at the gene ends were 0 bases for V and 6 bases for J; bases not matched to a gene: 4. Here the CDR3 reads CASSLALAGTNEQFF. In DNA form, the CDR3 reads TGTGCCAGCAGCTTAGCGCTAGCGGGTACCAATGAGCAGTTCTTC.

The CDR3 DNA follows: TGTGCCAGTAGACTAGCGGGTAGCACAGATACGCAGTATTTT. Its translation: CASRLAGSTDTQYF. V gene TRBV19 combines with J gene TRBJ2-3, with TRBD2 identical over 9 bases. The CDR3 loop spans 14 amino acids. V was clipped by 6 bases and J by 0 bases; unmatched bases: 1. Germline V gene sequence: CDR1 LNHDA, CDR2 SQIVND (reference sequence).

This chain links TRBV11-3 with TRBJ2-3; weak D call: TRBD1 (6 bases). The CDR3 totals 15 residues. Germline-derived CDR1 and CDR2 are SGHNT and YENEEA. Trimming removed 4 bases at V and 4 bases at J, with 15 bases between. The DNA of the CDR3 is TGTGCCAGCAGCTCACCGGAACAGGGTGCAGATACGCAGTATTTT. This translates into CASSSPEQGADTQYF. Combining the CDR3 with reference TRBV11-3 and TRBJ2-3 gives the whole variable domain EAGVVQSPRYKIIEKKQPVAFWCNPISGHNTLYWYLQNLGQGPELLIRYENEEAVDDSQLPKDRFSAERLKGVDSTLKIQPAELGDSAVYLCASSSPEQGADTQYFGPGTRLTVL.

The V and J genes are TRBV7-2 and TRBJ1-1; 10 bases map to TRBD1. There are 15 residues in the CDR3. Trimming at V came to 1 base and at J to 4 bases, leaving 3 bases not matched to a gene. Germline-derived CDR1 and CDR2 are SGHTA and FQGNSA. The CDR3 nucleotides are TGTGCCAGCAGCTTAGGGACAGGGGGACCCACTGAAGCTTTCTTT. Protein: CASSLGTGGPTEAFF.

This rearrangement joins TRBV30 to TRBJ1-2, with TRBD1 matching 8 bases. V was pared by 0 bases and J by 3 bases, with 3 bases of the junction left unmatched. Germline CDR1 reads GTSNPN; CDR2 reads SVGIG (reference sequence). This CDR3 is 14 amino acids long. CDR3 protein: CAWSVSRGHYGYTF. The CDR3 DNA reads TGTGCCTGGAGTGTGTCCAGGGGGCACTATGGCTACACCTTC.

The rearrangement joins TRBV29-1 to TRBJ2-1; the match to TRBD1 covers 8 bases. The V gene end was trimmed by 7 bases and the J gene end by 8 bases; junction bases not matched to a gene: 10. This CDR3 is 13 amino acids long. Germline assignment: CDR1 SQVTM and CDR2 ANQGSEA. The CDR3 loop reads CSGWRTGNDEQFF. The CDR3 nucleotides read TGCAGCGGATGGAGGACAGGGAATGATGAGCAGTTCTTC.

This chain connects TRBV21-1 to TRBJ1-4; TRBD1, the table's D call, was not compared with the DNA. TRBV21-1 is noted as a pseudogene. This CDR3 has 16 residues. The CDR3 region has the DNA TGTGCCAGCAGCAAAGGTCCACAGCCAACTAATGAAAAACTGTTTTTT. Translating gives CASSKGPQPTNEKLFF.

The J gene is TRBJ2-7, the V gene TRBV5-5, with TRBD2 matching 14 bases. The CDR3 sequence is 16 residues long. V shed 0 bases, J shed 3 bases, and the junction held 2 bases outside the gene matches. Germline assignment: CDR1 SGHKS and CDR2 YYEKEE (reference sequence). CDR3 in DNA: TGTGCCAGCAGCTTGGTTGGGACTAGCGGGAGCTACGAGCAGTACTTC. It translates to CASSLVGTSGSYEQYF.

This clone has more than one count but fewer than ten. V gene TRBV4-3 combines with J gene TRBJ2-7, with D perhaps TRBD1 (5 bases). The CDR3 spans 13 residues. The germline V and J ends were trimmed by 1 base and 6 bases, with 10 bases remaining between them. Germline CDR1 is LGHNA and CDR2 is YSLEER. CDR3 residues: CASSQVLRGEQYF. CDR3 in DNA: TGCGCCAGCAGCCAAGTTTTAAGGGGCGAGCAGTACTTC.

The chain is built from TRBV18 and TRBJ2-7; the D gene is possibly TRBD1 (5 bases). V lost 3 bases to trimming and J lost 2 bases, with 11 bases between them. The CDR3 spans 14 residues. The germline V gene encodes CDR1 KGHSH and CDR2 LQKENI. In DNA, the CDR3 is TGTGCCAGCTCACCGACGACGACAGCCTACGAGCAGTACTTC. Residues: CASSPTTTAYEQYF.

The V gene is TRBV9, the J gene TRBJ2-1; 11 bases are a match to TRBD2. This CDR3 spans 19 amino acids. CDR1 and CDR2 from the germline V gene are SGDLS and YYNGEE. V trimming: 5 bases; J trimming: 8 bases; junction bases outside the gene matches: 21. This chain's CDR3 is CASSFPKRGLAERFDEQFF. As DNA, the CDR3 is TGTGCCAGCAGTTTTCCAAAACGGGGACTAGCGGAGAGGTTCGATGAGCAGTTCTTC.

A single count supports this clone. The chain has TRBV5-1 and TRBJ1-2; TRBD1 matches at 8 bases. Germline loops: CDR1 SGHRS, CDR2 YFSETQ. Losses at the gene ends were 0 bases for V and 5 bases for J; bases not matched to a gene: 3. The CDR3 extends over 14 amino acids. CDR3 amino acids: CASSLARQGYGYTF. DNA for the CDR3: TGCGCCAGCAGCTTGGCCCGACAGGGGTATGGCTACACCTTC.

The chain is built from TRBV18 and TRBJ1-2, with TRBD1 matching 11 bases. CDR3 size: 15 residues. Looked up from germline, CDR1 is KGHSH and CDR2 is LQKENI. The trim removed 3 bases at V and 5 bases at J, leaving 5 bases unmatched. The DNA for the CDR3 is TGTGCCAGCTCACCCCCCGGGACAGGGGGGTATGGCTACACCTTC. Translating gives CASSPPGTGGYGYTF.

V gene TRBV27 combines with J gene TRBJ1-1, with 9 positions matching TRBD1. Trimming cost V 3 bases and J 10 bases; bases outside gene matches: 6. The CDR3 spans 13 residues. The germline CDR1 and CDR2 sequences are MNHEY and SMNVEV (reference sequence). For the CDR3, the DNA is TGTGCCAGCAGTTTTACAGGGGGCATGGGAGCTTTCTTT. This sequence encodes CASSFTGGMGAFF.

V gene TRBV28 combines with J gene TRBJ2-7, with 7 bases matching TRBD2. The CDR3 has 16 amino acids. The junction had 19 bases not matched to a gene; V was cut back by 7 bases and J by 7 bases. The V gene's germline CDR1 is MDHEN and CDR2 SYDVKM. CDR3 amino acids: CASTSFGGRASGEQYF. The DNA of the CDR3 is TGTGCCAGCACCTCATTTGGGGGGAGGGCCTCGGGAGAGCAGTACTTC.

This clone was seen a few times. The chain recombines TRBV7-2 with TRBJ1-2, with D possibly TRBD1 on 6 matching bases. The CDR3 spans 12 residues. Between the trimmed V and J ends, which lost 4 bases and 9 bases, there was a span of 12 bases. Germline values: CDR1 SGHTA, CDR2 FQGNSA. CDR3 nucleotides: TGTGCCAGCAGCTCGCGGACAGACAGCTACACCTTC. This codes for CASSSRTDSYTF.

The chain carries TRBV15 and TRBJ2-3; D is possibly TRBD1 (7 bases). CDR3 size: 16 residues. Germline V gene sequence: CDR1 LNHNV, CDR2 YYDKDF (reference sequence). Trimming removed 3 bases from V and 1 base from J, with 14 bases in between. The CDR3 region has the DNA TGTGCCACCAGCAGGAGACAGGGAGGACGCACAGATACGCAGTATTTT. Amino acids: CATSRRQGGRTDTQYF. The entire variable domain, with the rest obtained from reference TRBV15 and TRBJ2-3, is as follows: DAMVIQNPRYQVTQFGKPVTLSCSQTLNHNVMYWYQQKSSQAPKLLFHYYDKDFNNEADTPDNFQSRRPNTSFCFLDIRSPGLGDTAMYLCATSRRQGGRTDTQYFGPGTRLTVL.